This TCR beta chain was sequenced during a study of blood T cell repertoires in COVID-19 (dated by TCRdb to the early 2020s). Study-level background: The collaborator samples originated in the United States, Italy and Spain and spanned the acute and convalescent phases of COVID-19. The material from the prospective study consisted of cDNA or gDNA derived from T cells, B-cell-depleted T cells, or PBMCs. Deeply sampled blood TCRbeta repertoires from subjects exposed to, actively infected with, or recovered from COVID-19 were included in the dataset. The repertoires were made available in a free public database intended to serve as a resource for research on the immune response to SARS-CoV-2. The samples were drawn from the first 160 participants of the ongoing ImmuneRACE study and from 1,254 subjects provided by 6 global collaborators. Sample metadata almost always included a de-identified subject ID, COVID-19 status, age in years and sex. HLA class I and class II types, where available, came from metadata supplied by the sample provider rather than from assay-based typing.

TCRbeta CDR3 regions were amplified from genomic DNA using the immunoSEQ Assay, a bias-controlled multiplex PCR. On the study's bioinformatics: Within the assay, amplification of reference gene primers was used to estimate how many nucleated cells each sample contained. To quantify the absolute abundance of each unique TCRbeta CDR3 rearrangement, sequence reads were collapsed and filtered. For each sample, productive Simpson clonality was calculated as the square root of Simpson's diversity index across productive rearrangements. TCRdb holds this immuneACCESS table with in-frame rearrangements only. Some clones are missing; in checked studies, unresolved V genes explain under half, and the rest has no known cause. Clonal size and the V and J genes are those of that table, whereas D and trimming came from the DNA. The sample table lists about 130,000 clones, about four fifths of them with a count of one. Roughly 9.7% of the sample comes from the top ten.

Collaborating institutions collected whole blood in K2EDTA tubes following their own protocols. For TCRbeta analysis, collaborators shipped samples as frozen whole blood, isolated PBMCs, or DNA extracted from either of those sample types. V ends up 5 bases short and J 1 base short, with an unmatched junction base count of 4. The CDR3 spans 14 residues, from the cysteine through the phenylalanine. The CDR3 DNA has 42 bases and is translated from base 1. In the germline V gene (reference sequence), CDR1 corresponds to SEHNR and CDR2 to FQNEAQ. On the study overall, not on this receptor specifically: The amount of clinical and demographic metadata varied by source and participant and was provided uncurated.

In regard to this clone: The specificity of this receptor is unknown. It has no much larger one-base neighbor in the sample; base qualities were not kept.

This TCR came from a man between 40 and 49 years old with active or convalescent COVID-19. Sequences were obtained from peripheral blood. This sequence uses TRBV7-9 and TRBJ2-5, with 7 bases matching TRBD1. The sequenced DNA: TGTGCCAGCAGCAAGACAGGGCTCCAAGAGACCCAGTACTTC. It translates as CASSKTGLQETQYF. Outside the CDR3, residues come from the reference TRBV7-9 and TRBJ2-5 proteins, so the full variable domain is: DTGVSQNPRHKITKRGQNVTFRCDPISEHNRLYWYRQTLGQGPEFLTYFQNEAQLEKSRLLSDRFSAERPKGSFSTLEIQRTEQGDSAMYLCASSKTGLQETQYFGPGTRLLVL.